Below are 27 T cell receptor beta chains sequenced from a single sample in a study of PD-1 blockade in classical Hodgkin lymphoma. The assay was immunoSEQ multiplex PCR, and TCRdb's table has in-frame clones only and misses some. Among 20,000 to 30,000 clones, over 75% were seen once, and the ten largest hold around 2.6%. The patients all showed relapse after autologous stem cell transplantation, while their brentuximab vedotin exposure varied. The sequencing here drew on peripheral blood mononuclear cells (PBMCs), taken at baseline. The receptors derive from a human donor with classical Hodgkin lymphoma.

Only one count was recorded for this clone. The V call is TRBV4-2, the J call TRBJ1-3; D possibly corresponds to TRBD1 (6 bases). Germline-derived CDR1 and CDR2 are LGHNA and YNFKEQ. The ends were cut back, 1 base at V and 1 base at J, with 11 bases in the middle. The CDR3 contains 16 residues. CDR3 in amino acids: CASSQAKQGSGNTIYF. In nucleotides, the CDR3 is TGTGCCAGCAGCCAAGCAAAACAGGGTTCTGGAAACACCATATATTTT.

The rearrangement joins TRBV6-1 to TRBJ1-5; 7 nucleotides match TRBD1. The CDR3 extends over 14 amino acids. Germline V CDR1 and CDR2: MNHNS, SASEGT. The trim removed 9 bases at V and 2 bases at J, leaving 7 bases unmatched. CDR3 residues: CASLTGIGNQPQHF. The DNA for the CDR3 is TGTGCCAGTCTGACAGGGATCGGCAATCAGCCCCAGCATTTT.

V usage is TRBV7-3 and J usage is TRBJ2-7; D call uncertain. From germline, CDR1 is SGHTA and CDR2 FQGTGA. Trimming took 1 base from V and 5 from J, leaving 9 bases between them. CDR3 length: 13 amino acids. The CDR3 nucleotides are TGTGCCAGCAGCTTAAATAGGGCCCACGAGCAGTACTTC. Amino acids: CASSLNRAHEQYF.

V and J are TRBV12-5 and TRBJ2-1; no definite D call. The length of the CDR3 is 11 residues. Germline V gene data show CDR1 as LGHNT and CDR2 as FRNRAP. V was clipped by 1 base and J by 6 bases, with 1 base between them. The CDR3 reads CASGLANEQFF. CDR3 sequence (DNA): TGTGCTAGTGGTTTGGCCAATGAGCAGTTCTTC. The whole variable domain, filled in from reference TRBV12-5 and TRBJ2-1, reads DARVTQTPRHKVTEMGQEVTMRCQPILGHNTVFWYRQTMMQGLELLAYFRNRAPLDDSGMPKDRFSAEMPDATLATLKIQPSEPRDSAVYFCASGLANEQFFGPGTRLTVL.

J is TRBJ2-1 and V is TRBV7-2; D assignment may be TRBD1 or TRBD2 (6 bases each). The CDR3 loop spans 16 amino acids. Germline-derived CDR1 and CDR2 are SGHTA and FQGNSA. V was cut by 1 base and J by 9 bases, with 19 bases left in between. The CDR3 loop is CASSLGRTGAQGEQFF. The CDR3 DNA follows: TGTGCCAGCAGCTTAGGTCGGACGGGGGCTCAAGGTGAGCAGTTCTTC.

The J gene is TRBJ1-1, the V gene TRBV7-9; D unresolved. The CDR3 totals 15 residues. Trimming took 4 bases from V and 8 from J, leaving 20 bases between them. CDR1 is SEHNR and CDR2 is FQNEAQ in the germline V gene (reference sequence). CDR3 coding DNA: TGTGCCAGCAGCTCCGCCGCCGACCAGTCGGGAGAAGCTTTCTTT. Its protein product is CASSSAADQSGEAFF.

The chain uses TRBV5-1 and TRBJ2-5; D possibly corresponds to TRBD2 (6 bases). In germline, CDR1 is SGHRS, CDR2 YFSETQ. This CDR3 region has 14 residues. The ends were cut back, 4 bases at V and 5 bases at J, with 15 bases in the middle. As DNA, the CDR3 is TGCGCCAGCAGCGGGGGACTTCGTGCGGAGACCCAGTACTTC. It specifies CASSGGLRAETQYF.

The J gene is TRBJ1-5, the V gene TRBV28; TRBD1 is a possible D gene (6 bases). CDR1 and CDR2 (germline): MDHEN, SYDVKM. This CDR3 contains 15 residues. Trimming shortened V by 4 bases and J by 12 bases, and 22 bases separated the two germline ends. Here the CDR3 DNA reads TGTGCCAGCAGTTCCATAGGGGGGGGAACCGGCGACCAGCATTTT. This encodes CASSSIGGGTGDQHF.

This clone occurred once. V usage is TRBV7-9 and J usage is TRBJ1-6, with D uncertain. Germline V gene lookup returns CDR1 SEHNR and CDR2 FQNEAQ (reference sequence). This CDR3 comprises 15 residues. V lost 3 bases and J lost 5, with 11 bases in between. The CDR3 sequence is CASSLGVNNNSPLHF. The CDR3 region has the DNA TGTGCCAGCAGCTTGGGAGTGAATAATAATTCACCCCTCCACTTT.

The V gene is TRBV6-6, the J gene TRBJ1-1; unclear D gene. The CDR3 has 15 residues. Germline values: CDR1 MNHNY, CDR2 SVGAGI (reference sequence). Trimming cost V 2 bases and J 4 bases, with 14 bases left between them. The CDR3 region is CASSYPAELGTEAFF. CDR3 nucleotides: TGTGCCAGCAGTTACCCGGCAGAGTTAGGCACTGAAGCTTTCTTT.

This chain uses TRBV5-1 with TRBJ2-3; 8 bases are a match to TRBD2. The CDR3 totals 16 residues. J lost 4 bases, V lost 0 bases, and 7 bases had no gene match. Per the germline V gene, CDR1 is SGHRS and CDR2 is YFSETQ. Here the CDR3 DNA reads TGCGCCAGCAGCTTGGGCCGCGGGGGGACCTCAGATACGCAGTATTTT. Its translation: CASSLGRGGTSDTQYF.

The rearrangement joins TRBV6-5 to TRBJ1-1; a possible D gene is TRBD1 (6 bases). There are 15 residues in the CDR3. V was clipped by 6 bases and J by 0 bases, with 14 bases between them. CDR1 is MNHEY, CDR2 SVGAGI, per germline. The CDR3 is CASSRTDDMNTEAFF. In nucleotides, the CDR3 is TGTGCCAGCAGCCGGACAGACGACATGAACACTGAAGCTTTCTTT.

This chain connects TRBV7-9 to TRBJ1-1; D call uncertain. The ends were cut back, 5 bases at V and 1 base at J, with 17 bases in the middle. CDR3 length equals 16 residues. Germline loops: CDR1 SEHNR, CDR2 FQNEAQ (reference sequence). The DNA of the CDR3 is TGTGCCAGCAGCCCGCCAGCCGTAAGGACGAACACTGAAGCTTTCTTT. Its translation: CASSPPAVRTNTEAFF.

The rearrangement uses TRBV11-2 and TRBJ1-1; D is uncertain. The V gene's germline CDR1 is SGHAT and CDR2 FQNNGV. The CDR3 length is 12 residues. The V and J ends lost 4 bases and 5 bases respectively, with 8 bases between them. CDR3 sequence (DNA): TGTGCCAGCAGCTCAGGCGGGACTGAAGCTTTCTTT. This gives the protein CASSSGGTEAFF.

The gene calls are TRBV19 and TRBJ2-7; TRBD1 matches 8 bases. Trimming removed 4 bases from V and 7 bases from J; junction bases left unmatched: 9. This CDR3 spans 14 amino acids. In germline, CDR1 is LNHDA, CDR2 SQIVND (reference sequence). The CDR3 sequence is CASSKRQGPGEQYF. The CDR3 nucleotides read TGTGCCAGTAGTAAACGACAGGGGCCGGGGGAGCAGTACTTC.

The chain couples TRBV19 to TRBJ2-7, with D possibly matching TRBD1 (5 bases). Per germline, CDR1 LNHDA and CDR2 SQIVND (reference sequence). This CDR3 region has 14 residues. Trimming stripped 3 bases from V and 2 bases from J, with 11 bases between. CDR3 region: CASSMGQATYEQYF. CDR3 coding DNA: TGTGCCAGTAGTATGGGGCAGGCGACCTACGAGCAGTACTTC.

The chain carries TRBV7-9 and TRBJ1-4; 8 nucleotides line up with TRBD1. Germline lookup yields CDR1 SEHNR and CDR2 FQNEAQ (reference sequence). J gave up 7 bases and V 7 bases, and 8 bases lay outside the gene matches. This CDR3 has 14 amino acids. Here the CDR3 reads CASTVDRGSEKLFF. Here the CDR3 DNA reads TGTGCCAGCACCGTTGACAGGGGAAGTGAAAAACTGTTTTTT.

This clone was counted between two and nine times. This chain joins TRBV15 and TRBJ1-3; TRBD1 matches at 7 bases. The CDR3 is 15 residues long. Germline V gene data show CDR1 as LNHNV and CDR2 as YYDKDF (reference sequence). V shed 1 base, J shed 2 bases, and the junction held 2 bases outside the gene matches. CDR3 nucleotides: TGTGCCACCAGCAGAGCGGGGACAGCTGGAAACACCATATATTTT. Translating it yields CATSRAGTAGNTIYF.

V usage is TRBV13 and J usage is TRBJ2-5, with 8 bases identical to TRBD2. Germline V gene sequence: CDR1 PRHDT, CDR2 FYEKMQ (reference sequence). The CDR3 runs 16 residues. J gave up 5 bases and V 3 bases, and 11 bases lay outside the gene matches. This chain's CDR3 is CASSFSLGGAGETQYF. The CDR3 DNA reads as TGTGCCAGCAGCTTCTCCCTCGGGGGGGCAGGGGAGACCCAGTACTTC.

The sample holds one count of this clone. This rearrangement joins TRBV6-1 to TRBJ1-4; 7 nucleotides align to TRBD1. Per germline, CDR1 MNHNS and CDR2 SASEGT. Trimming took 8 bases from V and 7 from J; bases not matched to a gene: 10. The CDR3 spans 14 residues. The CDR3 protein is CASGGDRIPEKLFF. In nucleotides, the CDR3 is TGTGCCAGCGGGGGGGACAGAATACCTGAAAAACTGTTTTTT.

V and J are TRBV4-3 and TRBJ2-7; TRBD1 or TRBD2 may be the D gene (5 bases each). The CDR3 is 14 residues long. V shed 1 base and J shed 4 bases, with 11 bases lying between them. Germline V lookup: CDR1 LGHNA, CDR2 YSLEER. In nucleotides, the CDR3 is TGCGCCAGCAGCCAAGCCTTGGGGGAGTACGAGCAGTACTTC. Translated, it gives CASSQALGEYEQYF.

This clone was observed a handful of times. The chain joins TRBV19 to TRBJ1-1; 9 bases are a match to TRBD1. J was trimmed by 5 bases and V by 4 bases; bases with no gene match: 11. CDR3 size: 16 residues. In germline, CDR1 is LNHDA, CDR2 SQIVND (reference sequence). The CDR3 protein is CASSNLQGASFTEAFF. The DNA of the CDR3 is TGTGCCAGTAGTAACCTACAGGGGGCCAGTTTTACTGAAGCTTTCTTT.

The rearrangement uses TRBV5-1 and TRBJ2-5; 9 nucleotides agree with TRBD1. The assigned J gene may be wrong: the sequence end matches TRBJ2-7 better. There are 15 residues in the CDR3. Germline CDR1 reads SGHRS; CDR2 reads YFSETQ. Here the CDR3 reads CASSLGGTGIDEQYF. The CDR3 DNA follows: TGCGCCAGCAGCTTGGGCGGGACAGGGATTGACGAGCAGTACTTC.

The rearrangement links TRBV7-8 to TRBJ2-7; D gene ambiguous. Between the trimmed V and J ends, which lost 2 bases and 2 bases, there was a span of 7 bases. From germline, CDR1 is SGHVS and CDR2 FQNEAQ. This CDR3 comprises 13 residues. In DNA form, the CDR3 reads TGTGCCAGCAGCTTATCACCCCCCTACGAGCAGTACTTC. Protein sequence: CASSLSPPYEQYF.

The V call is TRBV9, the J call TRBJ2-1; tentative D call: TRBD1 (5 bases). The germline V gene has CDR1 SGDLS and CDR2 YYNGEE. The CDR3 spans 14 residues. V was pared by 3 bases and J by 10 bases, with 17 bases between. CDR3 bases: TGTGCCAGCAGCGAGGGGCTAGGTTTACTAGAGCAGTTCTTC. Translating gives CASSEGLGLLEQFF.

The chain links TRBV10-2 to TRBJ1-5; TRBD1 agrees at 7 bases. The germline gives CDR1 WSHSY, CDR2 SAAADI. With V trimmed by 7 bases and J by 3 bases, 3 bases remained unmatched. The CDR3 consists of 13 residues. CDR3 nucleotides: TGCGCCAGCACCGGGACAGTCAATCAGCCCCAGCATTTT. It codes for CASTGTVNQPQHF.

CDR3 nucleotides: TGTGCCGGACAGGGGAATACTTGGGATACGCAGTATTTT. Protein product: CAGQGNTWDTQYF. The chain uses TRBV6-1 and TRBJ2-3, with 9 nucleotides matching TRBD1. The CDR3 is made up of 13 amino acids. Germline V gives CDR1 MNHNS, CDR2 SASEGT. The J segment lost 6 bases and the V segment lost 11 bases, leaving 9 bases of the junction unmatched.